One and the same sample provided the 30 T cell receptor beta chains below, sequenced in a study of cytomegalovirus exposure and HLA in healthy donors. Using immunoSEQ multiplex PCR, the repertoire was profiled, and TCRdb retains in-frame clones only, with some absent. There are under 200,000 clones in the sample; nearly 90% occur only once, and 4% to 4.5% lies in the top ten. The sequencing sample was made of PBMCs. These receptors all come from a man younger than 30 in good health and CMV-seropositive.

The chain couples TRBV9 to TRBJ2-3; a weak D match, TRBD2 (6 bases). The germline V gene encodes CDR1 SGDLS and CDR2 YYNGEE. Trimming cost V 0 bases and J 6 bases, with 14 bases left between them. The CDR3 totals 15 residues. CDR3 loop: CASSVAAGWVDTQYF. For the CDR3, the DNA is TGTGCCAGCAGCGTAGCTGCGGGGTGGGTGGATACGCAGTATTTT.

The chain joins TRBV11-2 to TRBJ2-7; 8 bases fit TRBD1. The CDR3 is made up of 15 amino acids. Germline CDR1 is SGHAT and CDR2 is FQNNGV. The V gene end was trimmed by 1 base and the J gene end by 2 bases; junction bases not matched to a gene: 4. The CDR3 sequence: CASSLGQGAAYEQYF. The CDR3 coding sequence is TGTGCCAGCAGCTTAGGCCAGGGGGCTGCCTACGAGCAGTACTTC.

The V gene is TRBV7-9, the J gene TRBJ2-2, with D uncertain. CDR1 and CDR2 (germline): SEHNR, FQNEAQ (reference sequence). CDR3 length equals 12 residues. Between the trimmed V and J ends, which lost 5 bases and 7 bases, there was a span of 8 bases. The CDR3 region has the DNA TGTGCCAGCAGCCCACCACTCGGGGAGCTGTTTTTT. Residues: CASSPPLGELFF. Variable domain in full (rest from reference TRBV7-9 and TRBJ2-2): DTGVSQNPRHKITKRGQNVTFRCDPISEHNRLYWYRQTLGQGPEFLTYFQNEAQLEKSRLLSDRFSAERPKGSFSTLEIQRTEQGDSAMYLCASSPPLGELFFGEGSRLTVL.

The chain uses TRBV7-9 and TRBJ1-5; D not resolved. The CDR3 runs 15 residues. Germline lookup yields CDR1 SEHNR and CDR2 FQNEAQ (reference sequence). With 5 bases removed from V and 5 bases from J, the gap between germline ends came to 16 bases. CDR3 region: CASSHNSIPDQPQHF. For the CDR3, the DNA is TGTGCCAGCAGCCACAACAGTATTCCTGATCAGCCCCAGCATTTT.

The chain has TRBV27 and TRBJ2-5; D might be TRBD1 (6 bases). Germline CDR1 and CDR2: MNHEY and SMNVEV (reference sequence). Trimming stripped 3 bases from V and 5 bases from J, with 16 bases between. The CDR3 runs to 15 residues. CDR3 in DNA: TGTGCCAGCAGTTTCTCCGCAGGGGCTGGGGAGACCCAGTACTTC. This codes for CASSFSAGAGETQYF.

This rearrangement joins TRBV14 to TRBJ1-1, with D uncertain. V was shortened by 0 bases and J by 4 bases, with 15 bases between the two germline ends. Germline assignment: CDR1 SGHDN and CDR2 FVKESK. The CDR3 runs to 16 residues. The CDR3 DNA follows: TGTGCCAGCAGCCAAGATCTCCTTACAGTTTCCACTGAAGCTTTCTTT. Its translation: CASSQDLLTVSTEAFF. Drawing the rest from reference TRBV14 and TRBJ1-1, the complete variable domain is EAGVTQFPSHSVIEKGQTVTLRCDPISGHDNLYWYRRVMGKEIKFLLHFVKESKQDESGMPNNRFLAERTGGTYSTLKVQPAELEDSGVYFCASSQDLLTVSTEAFFGQGTRLTVV.

This clone was recorded only once. The chain joins TRBV11-1 to TRBJ2-7, with TRBD1 identical over 10 bases. J gave up 4 bases and V 1 base, and 7 bases lay outside the gene matches. The CDR3 consists of 16 residues. Germline CDR1 and CDR2: SGHAT and FQDESV (reference sequence). The CDR3 reads CASSLVGQGGRYEQYF. Written as DNA, the CDR3 is TGTGCCAGCAGCTTAGTAGGACAGGGGGGCCGGTACGAGCAGTACTTC. The full variable domain, in which reference TRBV11-1 and TRBJ2-7 provide the parts outside the CDR3, is EAEVAQSPRYKITEKSQAVAFWCDPISGHATLYWYRQILGQGPELLVQFQDESVVDDSQLPKDRFSAERLKGVDSTLKIQPAELGDSAMYLCASSLVGQGGRYEQYFGPGTRLTVT.

This clone was found a few times. This same CDR3 is encoded by further DNA sequences in the sample. This sequence joins TRBV28 and TRBJ2-7; 7 bases are a match to TRBD1. The CDR3 has 13 amino acids. Germline CDR1 reads MDHEN; CDR2 reads SYDVKM. V dropped 4 bases and J dropped 3; count of bases not matched to a gene: 3. The CDR3 reads CASSSGDSYEQYF. The CDR3, as DNA: TGTGCCAGCAGTTCCGGGGACAGCTACGAGCAGTACTTC. Based on the CDR3 plus reference TRBV28 and TRBJ2-7, the full variable domain is DVKVTQSSRYLVKRTGEKVFLECVQDMDHENMFWYRQDPGLGLRLIYFSYDVKMKEKGDIPEGYSVSREKKERFSLILESASTNQTSMYLCASSSGDSYEQYFGPGTRLTVT.

The chain carries TRBV19 and TRBJ1-2; weak D call: TRBD1 (6 bases). Germline V gene sequence: CDR1 LNHDA, CDR2 SQIVND (reference sequence). CDR3 length: 16 residues. The germline V and J ends were trimmed by 3 bases and 0 bases, with 14 bases remaining between them. The chain's CDR3 is CASSIGTGSSNYGYTF. The DNA of the CDR3 is TGTGCCAGTAGTATCGGTACAGGGAGTTCTAACTATGGCTACACCTTC.

The chain carries TRBV7-8 and TRBJ2-4, with 7 bases lining up with TRBD1. The CDR3 loop spans 15 amino acids. From germline, CDR1 is SGHVS and CDR2 FQNEAQ. V was pared by 2 bases and J by 8 bases, with 9 bases of the junction left unmatched. For the CDR3, the DNA is TGTGCCAGCAGCTTATGGGCCGGGACAGATGACATTCAGTACTTC. It translates to CASSLWAGTDDIQYF.

V usage is TRBV5-1 and J usage is TRBJ1-1, with a tentative D call TRBD1 (6 bases). This CDR3 comprises 14 residues. Germline assignment: CDR1 SGHRS and CDR2 YFSETQ. The V gene lost 4 bases and the J gene lost 5 bases, with 15 bases spanning the gap. CDR3 loop: CASSPSRQATEAFF. CDR3 DNA: TGCGCCAGCAGCCCCTCCCGACAGGCAACTGAAGCTTTCTTT.

The gene calls are TRBV28 and TRBJ2-7, with D uncertain. V was cut by 8 bases and J by 2 bases, with 10 bases left in between. Germline lookup yields CDR1 MDHEN and CDR2 SYDVKM. There are 12 residues in the CDR3. The DNA for the CDR3 is TGTGCCAGCTCTTACAGCCCCTACGAGCAGTACTTC. Translating gives CASSYSPYEQYF.

The chain recombines TRBV6-5 with TRBJ2-1, with TRBD2 identical over 7 bases. The CDR3 totals 15 residues. The V segment lost 0 bases and the J segment 6 bases; nucleotides outside the gene matches: 5. Germline V gene sequence: CDR1 MNHEY, CDR2 SVGAGI. In nucleotides, the CDR3 is TGTGCCAGCAGTTACTCTAGCGGGTTTAGCAATGAGCAGTTCTTC. Translation gives CASSYSSGFSNEQFF.

The chain links TRBV4-1 to TRBJ1-2; unclear D gene. Germline V gene sequence: CDR1 MGHRA, CDR2 YSYEKL. Trimming stripped 1 base from V and 3 bases from J, with 15 bases between. CDR3 length: 16 amino acids. DNA of the CDR3: TGCGCCAGCAGCCAAGTAGAGGTCAAAATCGACTATGGCTACACCTTC. This gives the protein CASSQVEVKIDYGYTF.

Details on this clone: Germline is not matched at one junction end, which may reflect a read error. The V gene is TRBV7-7, the J gene TRBJ2-1; 11 bases match TRBD2. The CDR3 totals 17 residues. The V gene's germline CDR1 is SSHAT and CDR2 FNYEAQ (reference sequence). In DNA form, the CDR3 reads TGTGCTAGCAGCTTAAGTGGTCTAGCGGGAGGTGATAATGAGCAGTTCTTC. It specifies CASSLSGLAGGDNEQFF.

The V and J genes are TRBV5-1 and TRBJ2-3; 9 positions match TRBD2. Trimming cost V 1 base and J 1 base; bases outside gene matches: 13. Looked up from germline, CDR1 is SGHRS and CDR2 is YFSETQ. This CDR3 comprises 19 residues. The CDR3 loop reads CASSLRGNVAGVGTDTQYF. The DNA for the CDR3 is TGCGCCAGCAGCTTGAGGGGCAACGTAGCGGGAGTGGGCACAGATACGCAGTATTTT.

V gene TRBV27 combines with J gene TRBJ2-5; D gene ambiguous. The CDR3 has 11 amino acids. Germline CDR1 and CDR2: MNHEY and SMNVEV (reference sequence). The V gene lost 11 bases and the J gene lost 5 bases, with 12 bases spanning the gap. CDR3 in DNA: TGTGCCTGCTGGCTGTTTGAGACCCAGTACTTC. Translated, it gives CACWLFETQYF.

This rearrangement joins TRBV6-1 to TRBJ2-1, with 7 bases matching TRBD2. The CDR3 is 16 residues long. Germline CDR1 reads MNHNS; CDR2 reads SASEGT. Trimming removed 2 bases from V and 0 bases from J; junction bases left unmatched: 4. The CDR3 DNA reads TGTGCCAGCAGTGAATCGGGCGGGAGCTCCTACAATGAGCAGTTCTTC. Translation gives CASSESGGSSYNEQFF.

V and J are TRBV5-8 and TRBJ2-7; D is uncertain. Looked up from germline, CDR1 is SGHTS and CDR2 is YDEGEE. This CDR3 is 14 amino acids long. V lost 4 bases to trimming and J lost 3 bases, with 14 bases between them. CDR3 loop: CASSPTGRVYEQYF. The CDR3 nucleotides are TGTGCCAGCAGCCCGACCGGTCGGGTCTACGAGCAGTACTTC.

The chain combines TRBV4-1 with TRBJ2-3, with TRBD2 matching over 10 bases. Trimming at V came to 1 base and at J to 4 bases, leaving 2 bases not matched to a gene. Germline V gene data show CDR1 as MGHRA and CDR2 as YSYEKL. The CDR3 is 15 residues long. CDR3 coding DNA: TGCGCCAGCAGCCAAGTAGCGGGAGGTGCAGATACGCAGTATTTT. It encodes CASSQVAGGADTQYF.

The chain joins TRBV5-4 to TRBJ2-7; D is possibly TRBD2 (6 bases). CDR1 and CDR2 from the germline V gene are SGHNT and YYREEE (reference sequence). V lost 4 bases, J lost 7 bases, and 15 bases lay in between. The CDR3 is 13 residues long. This CDR3 is CASSTGTALEQYF. The CDR3 DNA reads as TGTGCCAGCAGCACTGGGACTGCCCTGGAGCAGTACTTC.

This clone came up once. The rearrangement links TRBV10-3 to TRBJ2-1, with 9 bases lining up with TRBD2. The germline CDR1 and CDR2 sequences are ENHRY and SYGVKD. This CDR3 comprises 15 residues. After removal of 4 bases from V and 5 bases from J, the junction contained 6 bases not matched to a gene. This chain's CDR3 is CAISGGGAENNEQFF. CDR3 nucleotide sequence: TGTGCCATCAGTGGCGGGGGGGCAGAAAACAATGAGCAGTTCTTC.

This clone was detected once. V and J are TRBV19 and TRBJ1-2; no clear D gene. CDR1 and CDR2 from the germline V gene are LNHDA and SQIVND (reference sequence). There are 12 residues in the CDR3. Trimming cost V 5 bases and J 5 bases, with 9 bases left between them. CDR3 DNA sequence: TGTGCCAGTAGTTCCGGGGATTATGGCTACACCTTC. Translation gives CASSSGDYGYTF.

V is TRBV19 and J is TRBJ1-5; possible D gene TRBD1, 5 bases. Trimming cost V 6 bases and J 1 base, with 13 bases left between them. Looked up from germline, CDR1 is LNHDA and CDR2 is SQIVND (reference sequence). The CDR3 covers 15 residues. CDR3 amino acids: CASRTQGGSNQPQHF. In DNA form, the CDR3 reads TGTGCCAGTAGGACGCAGGGAGGGAGCAATCAGCCCCAGCATTTT.

J is TRBJ2-7 and V is TRBV29-1; D might be TRBD2 (5 bases). CDR3 size: 12 residues. Germline-derived CDR1 and CDR2 are SQVTM and ANQGSEA. V dropped 3 bases and J dropped 2 bases, with 8 bases sitting between them. This CDR3 reads CSVDTGTYEQYF. The CDR3 nucleotides read TGCAGCGTTGATACCGGGACCTACGAGCAGTACTTC.

The V and J genes are TRBV9 and TRBJ2-7, with 13 bases aligning to TRBD2. Germline V CDR1 and CDR2: SGDLS, YYNGEE. Losses at the gene ends were 4 bases for V and 5 bases for J; bases not matched to a gene: 6. The CDR3 sequence is 15 residues long. CDR3 DNA: TGTGCCAGCAGCCCAGGACTAGCGGGAGAGGACGAGCAGTACTTC. This encodes CASSPGLAGEDEQYF.

The V call is TRBV19, the J call TRBJ2-1; perhaps TRBD2 as D (6 bases). V was trimmed by 1 base and J by 4 bases, leaving 23 bases between them. The germline CDR1 and CDR2 sequences are LNHDA and SQIVND (reference sequence). This CDR3 has 19 residues. CDR3: CASSIGPLVSRGAYNEQFF. In DNA, the CDR3 is TGTGCCAGTAGTATAGGCCCCCTAGTGAGTCGCGGGGCTTACAATGAGCAGTTCTTC. The whole variable domain, remainder taken from reference TRBV19 and TRBJ2-1, is DGGITQSPKYLFRKEGQNVTLSCEQNLNHDAMYWYRQDPGQGLRLIYYSQIVNDFQKGDIAEGYSVSREKKESFPLTVTSAQKNPTAFYLCASSIGPLVSRGAYNEQFFGPGTRLTVL.

The rearrangement uses TRBV30 and TRBJ2-7, with D perhaps TRBD2 (5 bases). Germline V CDR1 and CDR2: GTSNPN, SVGIG (reference sequence). CDR3 size: 14 residues. Trimming pared 0 bases from V and 4 bases from J, leaving 13 bases between. The CDR3 sequence: CAWSVRGIAYEQYF. For the CDR3, the DNA is TGTGCCTGGAGTGTAAGAGGGATAGCTTACGAGCAGTACTTC.

This chain joins TRBV5-1 and TRBJ2-3; 13 nucleotides align to TRBD2. Germline CDR1 and CDR2: SGHRS and YFSETQ. This CDR3 spans 17 amino acids. V shed 4 bases, J shed 5 bases, and the junction held 10 bases outside the gene matches. Here the CDR3 DNA reads TGCGCCAGCAGCGCTACCACTAGCGGGAGGGCCGAAGATACGCAGTATTTT. Its translation is CASSATTSGRAEDTQYF.

The genes are TRBV30 and TRBJ1-3; no reliable D call. The CDR3 consists of 14 residues. The germline V gene has CDR1 GTSNPN and CDR2 SVGIG (reference sequence). V dropped 2 bases and J dropped 2 bases, with 10 bases sitting between them. CDR3 amino acids: CAWSSRAPGNTIYF. CDR3 DNA: TGTGCCTGGAGTAGTCGAGCGCCTGGAAACACCATATATTTT.